These 24 T cell receptor beta chains were sequenced from one sample in a study of T cell responses to AZD1222 COVID-19 vaccine. Sequenced by immunoSEQ multiplex PCR; TCRdb stores in-frame clones only, minus some. The sample includes around 120,000 clones, over 80% of them seen just once. Material: peripheral blood, obtained on day 0 of AZD1222 vaccination. These receptors came from an adult in good health.

V usage is TRBV29-1 and J usage is TRBJ2-5, with TRBD2 matching over 9 bases. The germline V gene encodes CDR1 SQVTM and CDR2 ANQGSEA. The CDR3 is made up of 14 amino acids. With V trimmed by 4 bases and J by 4 bases, 7 bases remained unmatched. The CDR3 loop is CSVVWLAGRETQYF. CDR3 nucleotides: TGCAGCGTTGTATGGCTAGCGGGGAGAGAGACCCAGTACTTC.

The CDR3 reads CASQPHYEQYF. The CDR3, as DNA: TGTGCCAGCCAACCACACTACGAGCAGTACTTC. This chain joins TRBV28 and TRBJ2-7; D uncertain. In germline, CDR1 is MDHEN, CDR2 SYDVKM. Trimming left V 8 bases short and J 3 bases short, with 8 bases between. This CDR3 has 11 residues.

This chain links TRBV19 with TRBJ2-1; no clear D gene. The germline V gene has CDR1 LNHDA and CDR2 SQIVND (reference sequence). The CDR3 is 12 residues long. V gave up 5 bases and J gave up 7 bases, with 9 bases separating them. CDR3 protein: CASSFQENEQFF. The CDR3 nucleotides read TGTGCCAGTAGTTTCCAAGAAAATGAGCAGTTCTTC. The whole variable domain, remainder taken from reference TRBV19 and TRBJ2-1, is DGGITQSPKYLFRKEGQNVTLSCEQNLNHDAMYWYRQDPGQGLRLIYYSQIVNDFQKGDIAEGYSVSREKKESFPLTVTSAQKNPTAFYLCASSFQENEQFFGPGTRLTVL.

The V call is TRBV2, the J call TRBJ2-3, with TRBD2 matching 13 bases. With V trimmed by 5 bases and J by 0 bases, 5 bases remained unmatched. The CDR3 extends over 17 amino acids. CDR1 SNHLY and CDR2 FYNNEI come from the germline V gene. CDR3 DNA sequence: TGTGCCAGCAGTTGGACTAGCGGGGGCCGAAGCACAGATACGCAGTATTTT. It yields the protein CASSWTSGGRSTDTQYF.

This chain joins TRBV7-9 and TRBJ1-1; no firm D call. This CDR3 contains 18 residues. The V gene's germline CDR1 is SEHNR and CDR2 FQNEAQ (reference sequence). V was pared by 2 bases and J by 4 bases, with 23 bases between. The CDR3 sequence: CASSLQSPGTRRGTEAFF. The DNA for the CDR3 is TGTGCCAGCAGCTTACAATCGCCAGGCACCCGTCGAGGCACTGAAGCTTTCTTT.

The chain links TRBV27 to TRBJ1-6; D unresolved. This CDR3 spans 16 amino acids. CDR1 and CDR2 (germline): MNHEY, SMNVEV (reference sequence). The V end lost 4 bases, the J end lost 10 bases, and 20 bases lay between the germline ends. This CDR3 is CASSSPTRRARSPLHF. CDR3 sequence (DNA): TGTGCCAGCAGTTCCCCGACGAGGAGGGCAAGATCACCCCTCCACTTT.

The chain couples TRBV12-3 or TRBV12-4 to TRBJ1-2; TRBD1 might be the D (5 bases). The V end lost 6 bases, the J end lost 9 bases, and 17 bases lay between the germline ends. CDR3 length: 13 residues. This chain's CDR3 is CASSWGPTVSYTF. The CDR3 DNA is TGTGCCAGCAGCTGGGGACCGACTGTAAGCTACACCTTC.

The chain uses TRBV5-5 and TRBJ2-7; D possibly matches TRBD1 or TRBD2 (5 bases each). The V gene's germline CDR1 is SGHKS and CDR2 YYEKEE (reference sequence). This CDR3 is built from 16 residues. V shed 0 bases and J shed 3 bases, with 16 bases lying between them. CDR3 nucleotides: TGTGCCAGCAGCTTGGCGGATTGGGGGAAAATCTACGAGCAGTACTTC. It codes for CASSLADWGKIYEQYF.

J is TRBJ1-5 and V is TRBV19; no firm D call. The V gene's germline CDR1 is LNHDA and CDR2 SQIVND (reference sequence). Trimming left V 6 bases short and J 6 bases short, with 30 bases between. The length of the CDR3 is 19 residues. CDR3 sequence: CASSLHNRPFPGPSQPQHF. As DNA, the CDR3 is TGTGCCAGTAGCCTTCACAACCGCCCATTCCCGGGCCCCAGTCAGCCCCAGCATTTT. Variable domain in full (rest from reference TRBV19 and TRBJ1-5): DGGITQSPKYLFRKEGQNVTLSCEQNLNHDAMYWYRQDPGQGLRLIYYSQIVNDFQKGDIAEGYSVSREKKESFPLTVTSAQKNPTAFYLCASSLHNRPFPGPSQPQHFGDGTRLSIL.

This clone was seen a few times. This chain uses TRBV7-8 with TRBJ1-4; no firm D call. Germline lookup yields CDR1 SGHVS and CDR2 FQNEAQ. V was clipped by 1 base and J by 6 bases, with 18 bases between them. This CDR3 is 17 amino acids long. CDR3: CASSLDLGLRPYEKLFF. CDR3 nucleotides: TGTGCCAGCAGCTTAGATTTAGGTCTAAGGCCCTATGAAAAACTGTTTTTT.

This chain connects TRBV4-1 to TRBJ2-1; D perhaps matches TRBD2 (6 bases). Germline V gene sequence: CDR1 MGHRA, CDR2 YSYEKL. Trimming took 8 bases from V and 8 from J, leaving 13 bases between them. CDR3 length: 12 residues. CDR3 coding DNA: TGCGCCAGCCTCGGGGAGGTCGATGAGCAGTTCTTC. Protein product: CASLGEVDEQFF.

The rearrangement joins TRBV2 to TRBJ2-5; 8 nucleotides agree with TRBD1. CDR1 SNHLY and CDR2 FYNNEI come from the germline V gene. Trimming removed 6 bases from V and 5 bases from J; junction bases left unmatched: 11. This CDR3 is built from 15 residues. The CDR3 region is CASSPRTGKGETQYF. In DNA, the CDR3 is TGTGCCAGCAGCCCCAGGACAGGGAAGGGTGAGACCCAGTACTTC.

The CDR3 spells CASSSSSYEQYF. CDR3 bases: TGTGCCAGCAGCTCCTCGTCCTACGAGCAGTACTTC. The V and J genes are TRBV2 and TRBJ2-7; no clear D gene. The length of the CDR3 is 12 residues. V lost 6 bases and J lost 1, with 7 bases in between. The germline gives CDR1 SNHLY, CDR2 FYNNEI.

The chain joins TRBV5-1 to TRBJ1-1; 7 bases are shared with TRBD1. V was clipped by 0 bases and J by 12 bases; unmatched bases: 11. CDR3 length equals 14 residues. Looked up from germline, CDR1 is SGHRS and CDR2 is YFSETQ. The chain's CDR3 is CASSLGGTDPRSFF. In DNA form, the CDR3 reads TGCGCCAGCAGCTTGGGGGGGACAGACCCTCGGTCTTTCTTT.

The V call is TRBV7-6, the J call TRBJ2-5; 8 nucleotides agree with TRBD2. The germline V gene has CDR1 SGHVS and CDR2 FNYEAQ. This CDR3 comprises 16 residues. The junction had 7 bases not matched to a gene; V was cut back by 3 bases and J by 1 base. Here the CDR3 reads CASSFSGSGVQETQYF. CDR3 sequence (DNA): TGTGCCAGCAGCTTTTCCGGTAGCGGGGTCCAAGAGACCCAGTACTTC.

The chain couples TRBV9 to TRBJ1-1; TRBD1 might be the D (5 bases). The CDR3 has 16 residues. The V end was cut by 1 base, the J end by 1 base, with 14 bases between. Per the germline V gene, CDR1 is SGDLS and CDR2 is YYNGEE. The CDR3 coding sequence is TGTGCCAGCAGCGTACTCGAACAAGGGACGAACACTGAAGCTTTCTTT. Translated: CASSVLEQGTNTEAFF. Together with reference TRBV9 and TRBJ1-1, the CDR3 gives the full variable domain: DSGVTQTPKHLITATGQRVTLRCSPRSGDLSVYWYQQSLDQGLQFLIQYYNGEERAKGNILERFSAQQFPDLHSELNLSSLELGDSALYFCASSVLEQGTNTEAFFGQGTRLTVV.

This chain uses TRBV5-1 with TRBJ1-1; D is perhaps TRBD1 (5 bases). The CDR3 contains 14 residues. V was cut by 0 bases and J by 4 bases, with 10 bases left in between. The germline CDR1 and CDR2 sequences are SGHRS and YFSETQ. This CDR3 is CASSLGGAGTEAFF. In DNA, the CDR3 is TGCGCCAGCAGCTTGGGGGGCGCGGGCACTGAAGCTTTCTTT.

The genes are TRBV5-6 and TRBJ1-1, with 7 bases fitting TRBD1. Germline V lookup: CDR1 SGHDT, CDR2 YYEEEE. The CDR3 has 13 residues. The ends lost 3 bases at V and 1 base at J; junction bases unmatched: 0. The CDR3, as DNA: TGTGCCAGCAGCTGGGACAGGAACACTGAAGCTTTCTTT. The encoded protein is CASSWDRNTEAFF. Drawing the rest from reference TRBV5-6 and TRBJ1-1, the complete variable domain is DAGVTQSPTHLIKTRGQQVTLRCSPKSGHDTVSWYQQALGQGPQFIFQYYEEEERQRGNFPDRFSGHQFPNYSSELNVNALLLGDSALYLCASSWDRNTEAFFGQGTRLTVV.

The V and J genes are TRBV19 and TRBJ1-5, with D maybe TRBD1 (6 bases). The CDR3 has 15 residues. V shed 3 bases and J shed 7 bases, with 16 bases lying between them. CDR1 and CDR2 (germline): LNHDA, SQIVND (reference sequence). CDR3 in amino acids: CASSIDTGYAQPQHF. The DNA of the CDR3 is TGTGCCAGTAGTATCGATACAGGGTACGCGCAGCCCCAGCATTTT.

The V and J genes are TRBV4-3 and TRBJ1-4; D is ambiguous. CDR1 LGHNA and CDR2 YSLEER come from the germline V gene. The CDR3 sequence is 14 residues long. Trimming removed 0 bases from V and 10 bases from J, with 12 bases in between. The CDR3 DNA reads as TGCGCCAGCAGCCAAGATTTACCGGAGGCAAAACTGTTTTTT. Its translation: CASSQDLPEAKLFF.

The rearrangement joins TRBV27 to TRBJ2-3, with 7 positions matching TRBD1. Looked up from germline, CDR1 is MNHEY and CDR2 is SMNVEV (reference sequence). Trimming cost V 8 bases and J 1 base; bases outside gene matches: 9. The CDR3 sequence is 15 residues long. CDR3 residues: CASRPGDRGTDTQYF. Here the CDR3 DNA reads TGTGCCAGCCGTCCAGGGGACAGAGGCACAGATACGCAGTATTTT.

This clone has a single count. The V and J genes are TRBV6-5 and TRBJ1-2; D ambiguous. The V and J ends lost 0 bases and 1 base respectively, with 9 bases between them. The CDR3 loop spans 15 amino acids. Germline CDR1 reads MNHEY; CDR2 reads SVGAGI. CDR3 sequence reads: CASSYSSTVNYGYTF. The CDR3 bases are TGTGCCAGCAGTTACTCGTCCACTGTTAACTATGGCTACACCTTC.

The J gene is TRBJ2-1, the V gene TRBV5-1; D is undetermined. Looked up from germline, CDR1 is SGHRS and CDR2 is YFSETQ. The CDR3 loop spans 14 amino acids. V shed 0 bases and J shed 5 bases, with 9 bases lying between them. The CDR3 DNA reads as TGCGCCAGCAGCTTGGCACAGCATGACAATGAGCAGTTCTTC. This gives the protein CASSLAQHDNEQFF.

The DNA for the CDR3 is TGCGCCAGCAGCCAAATCACCAACACCGGGGAGCTGTTTTTT. Translation gives CASSQITNTGELFF. V gene TRBV4-1 combines with J gene TRBJ2-2; D is unresolved. The germline CDR1 and CDR2 sequences are MGHRA and YSYEKL. V gave up 2 bases and J gave up 2 bases, with 6 bases separating them. The CDR3 extends over 14 amino acids.